This T cell receptor (beta chain) emerged from a study of OX40 agonist ivuxolimab in advanced cancers. At the level of the whole study: The costimulatory receptor OX40 (CD134) was targeted by ivuxolimab, a fully human IgG2 agonistic monoclonal antibody. Intravenous ivuxolimab was administered to patients every 2 weeks at six dose levels: 0.01, 0.1, 0.3, 1.5, 3 and 10 mg/kg. In the dose-escalation cohort, 65% to 85% of patients were male, and the mean age was roughly 60 years with a range of roughly 20 to 79. Prior anti-PD-1, anti-PD-L1 or anti-CTLA-4 therapy was permitted, and checkpoint inhibitors had been received by around 39% of dose-escalation patients. Peripheral TCRbeta sequencing aimed to test whether ivuxolimab altered TCR sequence diversity and caused clonal T-cell expansion. The monotherapy dose-escalation portion (N ≈ 52 patients) of the phase I ivuxolimab trial is reported in the paper. Of the 50 to 55 patients in dose escalation, about 19 had hepatocellular carcinoma, roughly 15 had melanoma, 9 had renal cell carcinoma and 9 had head and neck cancer. Partial responses occurred in three dose-escalation patients, of whom one had hepatocellular carcinoma and two had cutaneous melanoma.

To sequence the TCRbeta CDR3 region, genomic DNA was isolated from the sorted cells. The immunoSEQ Assay was used for sequencing of TCRbeta CDR3 regions. TCRdb obtained this table from immuneACCESS and retained in-frame rearrangements with V and J assigned. These tables miss some clones; where compared with another copy, unresolved V genes account for less than half of the shortfall, and the remainder is unexplained. Present in this sample are 77,000 or so clones, around 92% of which were seen just once. The top ten clonotypes cover 0.45% to 0.65% of the sample. Concerning this clone itself: Its antigen remains undetermined. Base qualities are not recorded, but no much larger clone differs from it by a single base.

The paper as a whole reports these results and caveats: Which antigens the clonally expanded peripheral T cells were specific for was not determined. At doses from 0.1 to 3.0 mg/kg, clonal expansion was seen in both CD4+ and CD8+ blood T cells between baseline and week 6. After ivuxolimab, expanded clones were on average more numerous among CD8+ T cells than among CD4+ T cells. Low levels of normalized T-cell clonal expansion were also seen in some patients who did not respond. In the 0.1-3.0 mg/kg groups, partial responders were among the patients with the lowest normalized peripheral clonal expansion, particularly in CD8+ T cells.

Patients with a history of autoimmune disease or receiving systemic immunosuppression were excluded from the trial. Peripheral blood for TCR sequencing was collected from all dose cohorts at baseline, on cycle 4 day 1, and on cycle 7 day 1. Samples were obtained from an open-label, multicenter, first-in-human phase I dose-escalation trial of ivuxolimab. Adults with locally advanced or metastatic head and neck squamous cell, hepatocellular, melanoma or renal cell carcinoma were enrolled in the trial. CD4+ and CD8+ T cells were sorted separately from peripheral blood before TCR sequencing. CDR1 and CDR2, looked up from the germline V gene, are SGHTA and FQGTGA. V is clipped by 5 bases and J by 1 base, and the sequence between their germline boundaries is 14 bases long. The CDR3 covers 16 residues, taking in both the cysteine and the phenylalanine. CDR3 DNA only is kept here, 48 bases in frame from base 1.

Source: CD4+ or CD8+ T cells sorted from blood, taken in a trial of the OX40 agonist ivuxolimab. The sequence was obtained from an adult with an advanced solid tumor such as melanoma, head and neck, liver or kidney cancer. This sequence uses TRBV7-3 and TRBJ2-2; the D gene is possibly TRBD1, with 6 bases matching. The encoded CDR3 is CASSPRTDLNTGELFF. The DNA is TGTGCCAGCAGCCCCCGGACAGACTTGAACACCGGGGAGCTGTTTTTT. Extended through the reference TRBV7-3 and TRBJ2-2 proteins, this CDR3 yields the full variable domain: GAGVSQTPSNKVTEKGKYVELRCDPISGHTALYWYRQSLGQGPEFLIYFQGTGAADDSGLPNDRFFAVRPEGSVSTLKIQRTERGDSAVYLCASSPRTDLNTGELFFGEGSRLTVL.